This is a list of T cell receptor beta chains from one sample in a study of cytomegalovirus exposure and HLA in healthy donors. Some clones are missing from TCRdb's copy, which holds only in-frame ones; the method was immunoSEQ multiplex PCR. The table shows roughly 150,000 clones, with roughly 70% occurring only once. Sequencing was carried out using PBMCs. Every receptor here comes from a woman aged 18 to 35 in good health and CMV-seropositive. CDR3s include the opening cysteine and the closing phenylalanine or tryptophan. D genes are given only for firm matches. Clone size is shown for a subset of rows, as once, few, many or a class of expanded clone.

CDR3 protein | CDR3 DNA | J gene | V gene | D gene | clone size
CASSLEGVDNQPQHF | TGCGCCAGCAGCTTGGAAGGGGTGGACAATCAGCCCCAGCATTTT | TRBJ1-5 | TRBV5-1 | NA | NA
CASSIGGVDTEAFF | TGTGCCAGCAGCATAGGGGGGGTGGACACTGAAGCTTTCTTT | TRBJ1-1 | TRBV6-5 | NA | NA
CASSAPGSQETQYF | TGTGCCAGCAGTGCACCGGGATCCCAGGAGACCCAGTACTTC | TRBJ2-5 | TRBV6-5 | NA | NA
CASSLHPSREAFF | TGCGCCAGCAGCTTGCACCCTTCCAGGGAAGCTTTCTTT | TRBJ1-1 | TRBV5-1 | NA | NA
CASSLGPGDFSYEQYF | TGCGCCAGCAGCTTGGGTCCGGGGGATTTCTCCTACGAGCAGTACTTC | TRBJ2-7 | TRBV5-1 | NA | NA
CASSKSGGAANTGELFF | TGTGCCAGCAGCAAAAGCGGGGGGGCGGCGAACACCGGGGAGCTGTTTTTT | TRBJ2-2 | TRBV9 | TRBD2 | NA
CASSLRLAGPGGETQYF | TGTGCCAGCAGCCTCCGACTAGCGGGCCCCGGCGGAGAGACCCAGTACTTC | TRBJ2-5 | TRBV7-9 | TRBD2 | NA
CASEGQGRVSQETQYF | TGTGCCAGTGAAGGCCAAGGGCGGGTGTCCCAAGAGACCCAGTACTTC | TRBJ2-5 | TRBV2 | NA | NA
CASREDRGREKLFF | TGTGCCAGCAGAGAGGACAGGGGGCGTGAAAAACTGTTTTTT | TRBJ1-4 | TRBV2 | TRBD1 | NA
CASSSLGGGGAGDTQYF | TGTGCCAGCAGCTCCCTCGGGGGCGGGGGGGCAGGAGATACGCAGTATTTT | TRBJ2-3 | TRBV7-3 | TRBD2 | few
CASSIGRGTYEQYF | TGTGCCAGTAGTATCGGCAGGGGAACCTACGAGCAGTACTTC | TRBJ2-7 | TRBV19 | NA | NA
CASRARHATNEKLFF | TGTGCCAGCAGGGCGAGACATGCAACTAATGAAAAACTGTTTTTT | TRBJ1-4 | TRBV6-5 | NA | few
CASSFPGMEEQFF | TGCGCCAGCAGCTTCCCAGGGATGGAGGAGCAGTTCTTC | TRBJ2-1 | TRBV5-1 | NA | NA
CASNIQGLQETQYF | TGCGCCAGCAACATACAGGGGCTCCAAGAGACCCAGTACTTC | TRBJ2-5 | TRBV5-1 | TRBD1 | NA
CAFSPRNEQFF | TGTGCCTTCTCGCCTAGGAATGAGCAGTTCTTC | TRBJ2-1 | TRBV30 | NA | NA
CASSSHMAGGNYEQYF | TGTGCCAGCAGTTCCCACATGGCAGGGGGCAACTACGAGCAGTACTTC | TRBJ2-7 | TRBV6-5 | TRBD1 | few
CASSPPGTGGYEQYF | TGTGCCAGCAGTCCCCCGGGGACAGGGGGCTACGAGCAGTACTTC | TRBJ2-7 | TRBV27 | TRBD1 | NA
CASSWSGLSTGELFF | TGCGCCAGCAGCTGGTCAGGGTTGTCCACCGGGGAGCTGTTTTTT | TRBJ2-2 | TRBV5-1 | NA | NA
CSVEETGGGDEQFF | TGCAGCGTTGAAGAGACAGGGGGTGGCGATGAGCAGTTCTTC | TRBJ2-1 | TRBV29-1 | TRBD1 | NA
CASSDFTGNNEQFF | TGTGCCAGCAGTGATTTTACGGGGAACAATGAGCAGTTCTTC | TRBJ2-1 | TRBV25-1 | NA | few
CASTTGKHTEAFF | TGCGCCAGCACCACAGGGAAGCACACTGAAGCTTTCTTT | TRBJ1-1 | TRBV10-2 | NA | NA
CASSREYEGRHEQFF | TGTGCCAGCAGCCGGGAGTATGAAGGGAGGCATGAGCAGTTCTTC | TRBJ2-1 | TRBV5-4 | NA | few
CASSYGTGSFYEQYF | TGTGCCAGCAGTTACGGGACAGGGAGTTTCTACGAGCAGTACTTC | TRBJ2-7 | TRBV6-6 | TRBD1 | few
CSATVGGEQYF | TGCAGTGCTACTGTCGGGGGCGAGCAGTACTTC | TRBJ2-7 | TRBV20-1 | NA | few
CASSVTGGAAKNIQYF | TGTGCCAGTAGTGTTACAGGGGGCGCCGCCAAAAACATTCAGTACTTC | TRBJ2-4 | TRBV19 | TRBD1 | once
CASSQDRDSYSNQPQHF | TGCGCCAGCAGCCAAGATAGGGACAGCTATAGCAATCAGCCCCAGCATTTT | TRBJ1-5 | TRBV4-1 | TRBD1 | NA
CASSPLVLERGRGTGELFF | TGTGCCAGCAGTCCGCTTGTCCTCGAGCGGGGCCGCGGCACCGGGGAGCTGTTTTTT | TRBJ2-2 | TRBV28 | TRBD2 | NA
CASSLRQGWEAFF | TGTGCCAGCAGCCTCAGACAGGGGTGGGAAGCTTTCTTT | TRBJ1-1 | TRBV5-5 | TRBD1 | NA
CASRQRLGLAGGSTDTQYF | TGTGCCAGCAGGCAGCGACTGGGACTAGCGGGGGGAAGCACAGATACGCAGTATTTT | TRBJ2-3 | TRBV27 | TRBD2 | NA
CASSTQRTDLYGYTF | TGTGCCAGCAGCACCCAGAGGACAGACCTCTATGGCTACACCTTC | TRBJ1-2 | TRBV5-4 | NA | NA
CASSQGRQGSSYEQYF | TGCGCCAGCAGCCAAGGTCGGCAGGGGAGCTCCTACGAGCAGTACTTC | TRBJ2-7 | TRBV4-3 | NA | NA
CASSVAIQGPNHGYTF | TGTGCCAGCAGCGTAGCTATTCAGGGGCCGAACCATGGCTACACCTTC | TRBJ1-2 | TRBV9 | NA | NA
CAWSAGFRYGYTF | TGTGCCTGGAGTGCCGGGTTCCGCTATGGCTACACCTTC | TRBJ1-2 | TRBV30 | NA | NA
CAWSQGETQYF | TGTGCCTGGAGTCAGGGAGAGACCCAGTACTTC | TRBJ2-5 | TRBV30 | NA | NA
CSSSAGKRLYGYTF | TGTTCCAGCAGCGCAGGGAAGCGCCTCTATGGCTACACCTTC | TRBJ1-2 | TRBV7-9 | NA | once
CASSQVLYNEQFF | TGCGCCAGCAGCCAAGTTCTTTACAATGAGCAGTTCTTC | TRBJ2-1 | TRBV4-1 | NA | few
CASSTDRGVFEQYF | TGTGCCAGCAGTACGGACAGGGGGGTTTTCGAGCAGTACTTC | TRBJ2-7 | TRBV27 | TRBD1 | once
CASSQGSNQPQHF | TGTGCCAGCAGTCAGGGGAGCAATCAGCCCCAGCATTTT | TRBJ1-5 | TRBV6-5 | NA | few
CASSLASGGSYEQYF | TGTGCCAGCAGCTTAGCTAGCGGGGGCTCCTACGAGCAGTACTTC | TRBJ2-7 | TRBV7-2 | TRBD2 | NA
CASRGTDRAAGQYF | TGTGCCAGCAGAGGGACAGACCGAGCGGCGGGGCAGTACTTC | TRBJ2-7 | TRBV2 | TRBD1 | NA
CASSLADRANYGYTF | TGTGCCAGCAGCTTAGCCGACAGAGCTAACTATGGCTACACCTTC | TRBJ1-2 | TRBV7-9 | NA | NA
CASSQVQGYQPQHF | TGCGCCAGCAGCCAAGTTCAGGGATATCAGCCCCAGCATTTT | TRBJ1-5 | TRBV4-1 | NA | NA
CASSLLGEQYF | TGTGCCAGCAGTTTACTCGGCGAGCAGTACTTC | TRBJ2-7 | TRBV28 | NA | NA
CASSLTGKSYEQYF | TGTGCCAGCAGCCTAACAGGGAAGAGCTACGAGCAGTACTTC | TRBJ2-7 | TRBV7-8 | NA | NA
CASSIRGTGELFF | TGTGCCAGCAGCATCAGGGGTACCGGGGAGCTGTTTTTT | TRBJ2-2 | TRBV7-2 | NA | NA
CASSQVWGGRETQYF | TGCGCCAGCAGCCAAGTATGGGGGGGGCGGGAGACCCAGTACTTC | TRBJ2-5 | TRBV4-1 | NA | NA
CASSDSGGHSGNTIYF | TGTGCCAGCAGTGATTCGGGGGGACACTCTGGAAACACCATATATTTT | TRBJ1-3 | TRBV25-1 | NA | few
CASSQASGTPGGYGYTF | TGCGCCAGCAGCCAAGCGTCCGGGACTCCTGGAGGCTATGGCTACACCTTC | TRBJ1-2 | TRBV4-3 | NA | NA
CASSQKLAGEQFF | TGTGCCAGCAGCCAAAAACTAGCGGGTGAGCAGTTCTTC | TRBJ2-1 | TRBV4-2 | TRBD2 | NA
CASSEFDTGGGRSPDTQYF | TGTGCCAGCAGTGAATTCGATACAGGGGGCGGTAGGAGTCCAGATACGCAGTATTTT | TRBJ2-3 | TRBV6-1 | TRBD1 | NA
CASSPGGEQFF | TGTGCCAGCAGCCCTGGGGGCGAGCAGTTCTTC | TRBJ2-1 | TRBV7-2 | NA | NA
CASSFGGTQYF | TGTGCCAGCAGTTTCGGAGGGACGCAGTACTTC | TRBJ2-7 | TRBV25-1 | NA | NA
CASSQDSGGANEQFF | TGTGCCAGCAGCCAAGATAGCGGGGGGGCCAATGAGCAGTTCTTC | TRBJ2-1 | TRBV4-2 | TRBD2 | once
CASSVRLVEGTQYF | TGTGCCAGCAGTGTTCGGCTAGTAGAAGGTACGCAGTATTTT | TRBJ2-3 | TRBV2 | NA | NA
CASRGGNSPLHF | TGTGCCAGCAGGGGGGGGAATTCACCCCTCCACTTT | TRBJ1-6 | TRBV6-6 | NA | NA